This T cell receptor beta chain was profiled in a study of PD-1 blockade in mismatch repair-deficient tumors. This table comes from immunoSEQ multiplex PCR, and its TCRdb copy is limited to in-frame clones, with some not included. The sample includes some 97,000 clones, about four fifths of them seen just once. PCR or immunohistochemistry showed mismatch repair deficiency in every enrolled patient. CDR1 and CDR2 from the germline V gene are MNHEY and SVGAGI. CDR3 length: 15 residues. The ends lost 5 bases at V and 1 base at J; junction bases unmatched: 6. In this sample, this clone turned up once. Its antigen is not identified. Whole-study results and caveats: Tumor-resident clones, often undetectable pretreatment in blood, expanded then contracted after pembrolizumab.

The rearrangement joins TRBV6-5 to TRBJ2-7; 9 nucleotides agree with TRBD1. This specimen was peripheral blood, taken 36 weeks after starting pembrolizumab. The TCR was taken from an adult with mismatch repair-deficient cancer. CDR3 coding DNA: TGTGCCAGCAGTCCGACGGGGACAGGGTCCTACGAGCAGTACTTC. Translation: CASSPTGTGSYEQYF.